These 5 T cell receptor beta chains share one sample of origin, sequenced in a study of CD8 T cells in ankylosing spondylitis. TCRdb itself ran the 5' RACE reads through MiXCR, one entry per CDR3 protein. The table lists around 35,000 distinct CDR3 sequences, 11% of them singletons. The specimen was synovial fluid, either unsorted or a sorted T cell fraction (not recorded which). The receptors were sampled from a male donor with ankylosing spondylitis.

This chain connects TRBV5-1 to TRBJ1-1; tentatively, D is TRBD1 (6 bases). With 5 bases removed from V and 3 bases from J, the gap between germline ends came to 14 bases. There are 14 residues in the CDR3. The germline CDR1 and CDR2 sequences are SGHRS and YFSETQ. The CDR3 reads CASRNRASYTEAFF. The CDR3 DNA follows: TGCGCCAGCAGAAACAGGGCTTCATACACTGAAGCTTTCTTT.

The chain uses TRBV15 and TRBJ2-7; 7 bases match TRBD1. The trim removed 5 bases at V and 4 bases at J, leaving 8 bases unmatched. Germline CDR1 reads LNHNV; CDR2 reads YYDKDF (reference sequence). This CDR3 comprises 14 residues. The CDR3 DNA sequence: TGTGCCACCAGCCCAGAGGGACAGACTTACGAGCAGTACTTC. Translated, it gives CATSPEGQTYEQYF.

This clonotype came up many times. V gene TRBV28 combines with J gene TRBJ1-5; the D gene is possibly TRBD1 (5 bases). Germline V gene sequence: CDR1 MDHEN, CDR2 SYDVKM. The CDR3 consists of 13 residues. With 5 bases removed from V and 7 bases from J, the gap between germline ends came to 12 bases. Written as DNA, the CDR3 is TGTGCCAGCAGTCGCAGGGCGAGACAGCCCCAGCATTTT. This gives the protein CASSRRARQPQHF.

In its sample, this clonotype was seen once. A much bigger clone sits one base away, suggesting this may be a read error. This rearrangement joins TRBV5-1 to TRBJ1-1; D is possibly TRBD1 (5 bases). CDR1 and CDR2 (germline): SGHRS, YFSETQ. CDR3 length: 14 residues. The CDR3 nucleotides are TGCGCCAACAGCTTGGGACTCTCGAACACTGAAGCTTTCTTT. Its translation: CANSLGLSNTEAFF.

This chain joins TRBV7-9 and TRBJ2-7, with a tentative D call TRBD1 (5 bases). This CDR3 contains 15 residues. Trimming cost V 4 bases and J 0 bases, with 13 bases left between them. Germline V gene lookup returns CDR1 SEHNR and CDR2 FQNEAQ (reference sequence). DNA of the CDR3: TGTGCCAGCAGCTCCGGACACGTCAACTCCTACGAGCAGTACTTC. Translated: CASSSGHVNSYEQYF.